The present T cell receptor (beta chain) was sequenced within a study of T cell responses to AZD1222 COVID-19 vaccine. Whole-study context: Samples with a second dose at about 4 or about 12 weeks were pooled together.

Comment on this clone: Antigen: not known.

Study outcomes and limitations: Donors in the cohort were predominantly white British and more often female, and clonal diversity was possibly underestimated.

With 8 bases removed from V and 10 bases from J, the gap between germline ends came to 14 bases. CDR3 length: 11 residues. Germline V gene lookup returns CDR1 SGHAT and CDR2 FQNNGV. Here immunoSEQ multiplex PCR was the method, and the copy in TCRdb shows in-frame clones only, minus some. Seen here are under 200,000 clones, roughly 90% observed once, and the top ten hold about 1.6%. Material: peripheral blood, obtained on day 0 of AZD1222 vaccination. The chain uses TRBV11-2 and TRBJ1-1; D is unclear. This clonotype originated in an adult in good health. CDR3 sequence: CASLSAKGAFF. CDR3 nucleotides: TGTGCCAGCCTCTCCGCAAAGGGAGCTTTCTTT.